Below, 8 T cell receptor beta chains from the same sample are listed, as sequenced in a study of blood T cell repertoires in COVID-19. Here immunoSEQ multiplex PCR was the method, and the copy in TCRdb shows in-frame clones only, minus some. This table has 150,000 to 160,000 clones, around three quarters appearing once. The sample comprised peripheral blood. These TCRs come from an elderly man with acute or convalescent COVID-19.

The genes are TRBV28 and TRBJ1-2, with unresolved D. The V gene lost 8 bases and the J gene lost 8 bases, with 15 bases spanning the gap. This CDR3 is 12 amino acids long. Germline CDR1 is MDHEN and CDR2 is SYDVKM. CDR3: CASLSTEGGYTF. Written as DNA, the CDR3 is TGTGCCAGCTTGTCTACAGAGGGCGGCTACACCTTC.

The V call is TRBV5-1, the J call TRBJ2-6; D possibly corresponds to TRBD2 (5 bases). Germline assignment: CDR1 SGHRS and CDR2 YFSETQ. Between the trimmed V and J ends, which lost 1 base and 0 bases, there was a span of 11 bases. This CDR3 has 17 residues. The DNA of the CDR3 is TGCGCCAGCAGCTTGAATGGGGAGCCCTCTGGGGCCAACGTCCTGACTTTC. Residues: CASSLNGEPSGANVLTF.

In DNA, the CDR3 is TGTGCCAGCTCACCACTTTCCGACAGTGGGGGGTTAGCTTTCTTT. Translating gives CASSPLSDSGGLAFF. The chain joins TRBV18 to TRBJ1-1; D possibly corresponds to TRBD1 (5 bases). Germline CDR1 KGHSH, CDR2 LQKENI. CDR3 length: 15 amino acids. V dropped 1 base and J dropped 10 bases, with 19 bases sitting between them.

This clone was detected a few times. The rearrangement uses TRBV4-1 and TRBJ1-2; D is unclear. CDR1 is MGHRA and CDR2 is YSYEKL in the germline V gene. This CDR3 region has 14 residues. V lost 1 base and J 6 bases, leaving 12 bases between the germline ends. The CDR3 DNA follows: TGCGCCAGCAGCCAAGTGTTTAGAGGTAATGGCTACACCTTC. It encodes CASSQVFRGNGYTF.

This chain uses TRBV9 with TRBJ2-7; 7 positions agree with TRBD1. J gave up 5 bases and V 4 bases, and 9 bases lay outside the gene matches. Germline assignment: CDR1 SGDLS and CDR2 YYNGEE. This CDR3 is 14 amino acids long. CDR3 sequence reads: CASSTRQGVHEQYF. CDR3 DNA: TGTGCCAGCAGCACTCGACAGGGAGTCCACGAGCAGTACTTC.

There are a few counts of this clone. This sequence joins TRBV19 and TRBJ1-5; tentative D call: TRBD1 (6 bases). CDR1 is LNHDA, CDR2 SQIVND, per germline (reference sequence). V lost 6 bases and J 0 bases, leaving 21 bases between the germline ends. The CDR3 extends over 18 amino acids. DNA for the CDR3: TGTGCCAGTAGAATCCGAACAGGGAATCAGCATAGCAATCAGCCCCAGCATTTT. Protein: CASRIRTGNQHSNQPQHF.

The chain uses TRBV6-6 and TRBJ1-2; D unresolved. The CDR3 runs 14 residues. With 0 bases removed from V and 2 bases from J, the gap between germline ends came to 7 bases. Germline CDR1 reads MNHNY; CDR2 reads SVGAGI (reference sequence). Written as DNA, the CDR3 is TGTGCCAGCAGTTACTCTGGGGAGAACTATGGCTACACCTTC. It is translated as CASSYSGENYGYTF.

The V and J genes are TRBV5-6 and TRBJ2-1; the match to TRBD2 covers 9 bases. V trimming: 4 bases; J trimming: 3 bases; junction bases outside the gene matches: 8. The CDR3 runs 16 residues. The germline CDR1 and CDR2 sequences are SGHDT and YYEEEE. CDR3 region: CASSPDLRGGYNEQFF. CDR3 sequence (DNA): TGTGCCAGCAGCCCCGACTTGCGGGGGGGCTACAATGAGCAGTTCTTC.